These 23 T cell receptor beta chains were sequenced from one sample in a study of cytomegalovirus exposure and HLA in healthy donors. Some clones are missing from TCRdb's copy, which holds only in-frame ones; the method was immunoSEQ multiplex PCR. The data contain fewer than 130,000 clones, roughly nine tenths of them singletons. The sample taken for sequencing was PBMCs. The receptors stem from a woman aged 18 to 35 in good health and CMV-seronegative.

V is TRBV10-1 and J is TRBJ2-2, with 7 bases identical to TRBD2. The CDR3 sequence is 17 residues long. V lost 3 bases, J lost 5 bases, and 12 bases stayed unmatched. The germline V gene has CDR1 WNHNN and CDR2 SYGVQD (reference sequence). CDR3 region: CASSEIPGEGLTGELFF. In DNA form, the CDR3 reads TGCGCCAGCAGTGAAATCCCTGGGGAGGGTTTGACCGGGGAGCTGTTTTTT.

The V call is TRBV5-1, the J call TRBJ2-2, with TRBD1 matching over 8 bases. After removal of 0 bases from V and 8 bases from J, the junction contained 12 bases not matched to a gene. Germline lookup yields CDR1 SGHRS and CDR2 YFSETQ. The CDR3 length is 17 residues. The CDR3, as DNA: TGCGCCAGCAGCTTGGCAGGACAGGGAGCTTTTGTAGGGGAGCTGTTTTTT. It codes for CASSLAGQGAFVGELFF.

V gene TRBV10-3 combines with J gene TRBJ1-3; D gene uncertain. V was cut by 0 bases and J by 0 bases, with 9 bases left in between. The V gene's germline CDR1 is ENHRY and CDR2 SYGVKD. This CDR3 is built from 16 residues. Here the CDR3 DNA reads TGTGCCATCAGTGAGTCGAGTGCCCACTCTGGAAACACCATATATTTT. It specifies CAISESSAHSGNTIYF.

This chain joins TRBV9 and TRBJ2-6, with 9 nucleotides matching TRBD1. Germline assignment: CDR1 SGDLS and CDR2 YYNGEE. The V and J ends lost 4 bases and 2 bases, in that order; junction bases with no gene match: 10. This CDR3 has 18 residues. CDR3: CASSSPGTGPAGANVLTF. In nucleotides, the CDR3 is TGTGCCAGCAGCTCCCCTGGGACAGGGCCTGCTGGGGCCAACGTCCTGACTTTC. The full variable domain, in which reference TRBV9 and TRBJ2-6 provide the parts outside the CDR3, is DSGVTQTPKHLITATGQRVTLRCSPRSGDLSVYWYQQSLDQGLQFLIQYYNGEERAKGNILERFSAQQFPDLHSELNLSSLELGDSALYFCASSSPGTGPAGANVLTFGAGSRLTVL.

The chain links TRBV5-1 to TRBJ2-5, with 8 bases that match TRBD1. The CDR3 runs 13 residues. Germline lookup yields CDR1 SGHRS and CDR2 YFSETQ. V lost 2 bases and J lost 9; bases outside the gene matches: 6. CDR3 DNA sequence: TGCGCCAGCAGCTTAGGACAGGGAGATCCCCAGTACTTC. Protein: CASSLGQGDPQYF.

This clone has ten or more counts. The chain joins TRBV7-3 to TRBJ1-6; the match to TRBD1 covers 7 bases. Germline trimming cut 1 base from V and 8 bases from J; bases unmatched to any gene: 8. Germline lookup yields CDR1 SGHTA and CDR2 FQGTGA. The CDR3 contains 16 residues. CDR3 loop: CASSLNSGTVHSPLHF. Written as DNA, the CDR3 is TGTGCCAGCAGCTTAAATTCTGGGACAGTTCATTCACCCCTCCACTTT. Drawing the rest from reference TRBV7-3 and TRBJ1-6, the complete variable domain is GAGVSQTPSNKVTEKGKYVELRCDPISGHTALYWYRQSLGQGPEFLIYFQGTGAADDSGLPNDRFFAVRPEGSVSTLKIQRTERGDSAVYLCASSLNSGTVHSPLHFGNGTRLTVT.

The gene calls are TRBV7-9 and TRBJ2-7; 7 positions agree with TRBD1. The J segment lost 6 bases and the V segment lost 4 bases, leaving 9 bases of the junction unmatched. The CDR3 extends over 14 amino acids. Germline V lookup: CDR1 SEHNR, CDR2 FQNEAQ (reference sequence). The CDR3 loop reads CASSSWTGLAEQYF. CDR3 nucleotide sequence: TGTGCCAGCAGCTCTTGGACAGGACTGGCCGAGCAGTACTTC.

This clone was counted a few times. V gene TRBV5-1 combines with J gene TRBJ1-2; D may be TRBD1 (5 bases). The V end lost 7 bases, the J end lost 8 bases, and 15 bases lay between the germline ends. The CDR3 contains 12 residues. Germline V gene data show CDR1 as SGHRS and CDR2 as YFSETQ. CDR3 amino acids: CASYEGAGGYTF. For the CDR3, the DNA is TGCGCCAGCTATGAAGGGGCGGGAGGCTACACCTTC.

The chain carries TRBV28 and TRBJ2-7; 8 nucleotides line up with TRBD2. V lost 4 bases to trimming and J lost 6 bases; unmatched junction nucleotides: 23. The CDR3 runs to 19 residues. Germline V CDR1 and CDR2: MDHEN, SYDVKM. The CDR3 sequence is CASSSGKLNRRYAGGEQYF. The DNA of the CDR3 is TGTGCCAGCAGTTCTGGAAAACTTAACAGACGGTATGCGGGAGGCGAGCAGTACTTC.

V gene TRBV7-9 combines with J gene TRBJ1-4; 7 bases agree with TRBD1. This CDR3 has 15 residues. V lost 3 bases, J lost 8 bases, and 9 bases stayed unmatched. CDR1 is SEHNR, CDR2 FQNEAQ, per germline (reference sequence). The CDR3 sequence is CASSFLEGAKEKLFF. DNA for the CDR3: TGTGCCAGCAGCTTTCTGGAGGGGGCGAAAGAAAAACTGTTTTTT. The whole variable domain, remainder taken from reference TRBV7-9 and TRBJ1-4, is DTGVSQNPRHKITKRGQNVTFRCDPISEHNRLYWYRQTLGQGPEFLTYFQNEAQLEKSRLLSDRFSAERPKGSFSTLEIQRTEQGDSAMYLCASSFLEGAKEKLFFGSGTQLSVL.

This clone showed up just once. CDR3: CASSYRGAASGYTF. As DNA, the CDR3 is TGTGCCAGCAGCTACCGCGGGGCCGCTTCTGGCTACACCTTC. The J gene is TRBJ1-2, the V gene TRBV9, with D maybe TRBD1 (5 bases). With 4 bases removed from V and 7 bases from J, the gap between germline ends came to 17 bases. Germline V lookup: CDR1 SGDLS, CDR2 YYNGEE. The CDR3 covers 14 residues.

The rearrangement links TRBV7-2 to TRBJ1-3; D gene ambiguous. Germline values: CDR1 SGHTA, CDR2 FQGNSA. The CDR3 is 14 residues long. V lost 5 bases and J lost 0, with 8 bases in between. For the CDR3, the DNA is TGTGCCAGCAGCCAGAAAAACTCTGGAAACACCATATATTTT. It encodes CASSQKNSGNTIYF.

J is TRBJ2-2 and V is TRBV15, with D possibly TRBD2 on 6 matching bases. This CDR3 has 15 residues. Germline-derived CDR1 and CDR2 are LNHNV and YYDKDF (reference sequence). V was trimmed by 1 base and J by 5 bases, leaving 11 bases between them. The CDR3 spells CATSRGKAGTGELFF. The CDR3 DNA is TGTGCCACCAGCAGAGGAAAGGCGGGAACCGGGGAGCTGTTTTTT.

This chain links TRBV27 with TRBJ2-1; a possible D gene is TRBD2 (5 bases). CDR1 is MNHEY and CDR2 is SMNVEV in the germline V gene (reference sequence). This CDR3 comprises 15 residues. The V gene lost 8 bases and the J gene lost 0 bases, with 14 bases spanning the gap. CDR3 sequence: CASRNGLSSYNEQFF. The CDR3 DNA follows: TGTGCCAGCCGGAACGGACTTAGCTCCTACAATGAGCAGTTCTTC.

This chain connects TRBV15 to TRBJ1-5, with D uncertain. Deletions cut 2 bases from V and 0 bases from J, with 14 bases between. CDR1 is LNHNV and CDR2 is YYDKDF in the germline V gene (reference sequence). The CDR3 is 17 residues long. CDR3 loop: CATSRQQRTDSNQPQHF. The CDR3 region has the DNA TGTGCCACCAGCAGACAACAAAGGACTGATAGCAATCAGCCCCAGCATTTT.

The DNA for the CDR3 is TGTGCCATCAGTGAGTCGGAGGGAGGGCCCCACGAGCAGTACTTC. This sequence encodes CAISESEGGPHEQYF. The genes are TRBV10-3 and TRBJ2-7; 7 bases match TRBD2. The CDR3 sequence is 15 residues long. With 0 bases clipped from V and 5 bases from J, the junction kept 7 bases outside the gene matches. The germline gives CDR1 ENHRY, CDR2 SYGVKD.

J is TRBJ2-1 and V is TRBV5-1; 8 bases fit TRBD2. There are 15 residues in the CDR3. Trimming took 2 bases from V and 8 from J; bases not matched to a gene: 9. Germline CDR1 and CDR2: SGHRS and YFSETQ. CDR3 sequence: CASSFGWTSFDEQFF. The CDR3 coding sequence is TGCGCCAGCAGCTTTGGATGGACTAGCTTCGATGAGCAGTTCTTC.

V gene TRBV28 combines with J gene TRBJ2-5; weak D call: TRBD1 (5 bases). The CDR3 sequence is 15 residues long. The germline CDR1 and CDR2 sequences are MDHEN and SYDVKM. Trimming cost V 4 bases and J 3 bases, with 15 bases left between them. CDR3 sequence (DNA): TGTGCCAGCAGTTCAACCCCGTCAGGGAAAGAGACCCAGTACTTC. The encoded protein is CASSSTPSGKETQYF. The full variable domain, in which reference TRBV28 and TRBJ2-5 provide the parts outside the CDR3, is DVKVTQSSRYLVKRTGEKVFLECVQDMDHENMFWYRQDPGLGLRLIYFSYDVKMKEKGDIPEGYSVSREKKERFSLILESASTNQTSMYLCASSSTPSGKETQYFGPGTRLLVL.

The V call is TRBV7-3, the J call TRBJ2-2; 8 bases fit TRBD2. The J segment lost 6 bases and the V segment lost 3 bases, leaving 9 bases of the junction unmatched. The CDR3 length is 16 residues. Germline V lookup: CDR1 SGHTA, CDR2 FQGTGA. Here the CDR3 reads CASSFSGLAGPGELFF. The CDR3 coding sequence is TGTGCCAGCAGCTTCTCCGGGCTAGCGGGCCCCGGGGAGCTGTTTTTT.

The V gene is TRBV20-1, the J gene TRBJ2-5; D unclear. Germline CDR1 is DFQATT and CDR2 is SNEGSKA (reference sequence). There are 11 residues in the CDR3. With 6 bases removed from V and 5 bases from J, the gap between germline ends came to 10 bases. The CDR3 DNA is TGCAGTGCCGCACTCTATGAGACCCAGTACTTC. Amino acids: CSAALYETQYF.

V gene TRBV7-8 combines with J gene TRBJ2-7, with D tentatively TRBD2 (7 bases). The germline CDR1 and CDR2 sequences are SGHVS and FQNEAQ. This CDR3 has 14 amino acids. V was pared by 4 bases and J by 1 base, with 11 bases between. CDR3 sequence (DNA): TGTGCCAGCAGCTCCGAGGGGGGGTCCTACGAGCAGTACTTC. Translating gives CASSSEGGSYEQYF.

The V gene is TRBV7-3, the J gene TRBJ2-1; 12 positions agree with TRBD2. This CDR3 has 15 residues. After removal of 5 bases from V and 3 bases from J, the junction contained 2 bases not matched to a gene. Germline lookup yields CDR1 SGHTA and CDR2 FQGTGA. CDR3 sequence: CASSPGLAGYNEQFF. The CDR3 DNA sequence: TGTGCCAGCAGCCCGGGACTAGCGGGCTACAATGAGCAGTTCTTC.

The CDR3 spells CASLTVAYEQYF. CDR3 nucleotide sequence: TGTGCCAGCTTAACAGTGGCTTACGAGCAGTACTTC. The gene calls are TRBV28 and TRBJ2-7; D unresolved. The CDR3 has 12 amino acids. Per germline, CDR1 MDHEN and CDR2 SYDVKM. V was cut by 8 bases and J by 4 bases, with 12 bases left in between.